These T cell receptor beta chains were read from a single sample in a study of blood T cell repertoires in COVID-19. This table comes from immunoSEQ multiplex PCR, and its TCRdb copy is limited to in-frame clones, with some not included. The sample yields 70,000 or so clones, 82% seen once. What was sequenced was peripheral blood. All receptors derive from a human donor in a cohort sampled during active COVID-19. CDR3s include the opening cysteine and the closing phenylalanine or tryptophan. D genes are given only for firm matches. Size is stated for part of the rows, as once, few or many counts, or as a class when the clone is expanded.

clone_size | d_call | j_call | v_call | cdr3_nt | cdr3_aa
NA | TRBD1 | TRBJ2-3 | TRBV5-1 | TGCGCCAGCAGCTTGGCCGGACAGGGACAAGATACGCAGTATTTT | CASSLAGQGQDTQYF
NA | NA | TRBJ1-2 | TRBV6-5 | TGTGCCAGCAGTTTCATACATATACCATCTAACTATGGCTACACCTTC | CASSFIHIPSNYGYTF
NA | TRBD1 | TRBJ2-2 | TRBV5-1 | TGCGCCAGCAGGGCCGGGACAGGCCGCACCGGGGAGCTGTTTTTT | CASRAGTGRTGELFF
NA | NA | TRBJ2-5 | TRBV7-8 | TGTGCCAGCAGCTACCGGGACTGGAAAGAGACCCAGTACTTC | CASSYRDWKETQYF
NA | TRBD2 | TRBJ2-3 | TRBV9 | TGTGCCAGCAGCGAAACTAGCGGGGGGAGCACAGATACGCAGTATTTT | CASSETSGGSTDTQYF
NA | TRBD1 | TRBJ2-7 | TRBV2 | TGTGCCAGCAGTGAGAGGACAGGGCAAAGCGAGCAGTACTTC | CASSERTGQSEQYF
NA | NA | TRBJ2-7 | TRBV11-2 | TGTGCCAGCAGCTTAGGGCCAGGGCGGGAGCAGTACTTC | CASSLGPGREQYF
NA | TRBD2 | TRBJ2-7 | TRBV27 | TGTGCCACCCTTCCCCCGGGGGGGGTCTACGAGCAGTACTTC | CATLPPGGVYEQYF
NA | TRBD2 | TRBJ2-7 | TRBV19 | TGTGCCAGTAGTATACGACCAGCGGGGAGCGACGAGCAGTACTTC | CASSIRPAGSDEQYF
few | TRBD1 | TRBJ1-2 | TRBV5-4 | TGTGCCAGCAGCCTGGGCCGGACAGGGGAGGTTTATGGCTACACCTTC | CASSLGRTGEVYGYTF
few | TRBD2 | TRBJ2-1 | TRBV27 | TGTGCCAGCGGATATAGCGGGGGGCAGTTCTTC | CASGYSGGQFF
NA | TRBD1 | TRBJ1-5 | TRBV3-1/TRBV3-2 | TGTGCCAGCAGTGGGACAGCGGAACAGCCCCAGCATTTT | CASSGTAEQPQHF
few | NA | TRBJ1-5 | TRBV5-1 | TGCGCCAGCAGCCCCGGGCCTGGGGGGAATCAGCCCCAGCATTTT | CASSPGPGGNQPQHF
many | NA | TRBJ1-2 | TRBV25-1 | TGTGCCAGCATGGACAGACGCGATGGCTACACCTTC | CASMDRRDGYTF
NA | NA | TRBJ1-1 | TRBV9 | TGTGCCAGCAGCGGCGAGGGGAACACTGAAGCTTTCTTT | CASSGEGNTEAFF
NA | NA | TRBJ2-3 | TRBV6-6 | TGTGCCAGCAGCTTTGGGGGGTCTAGCACAGATACGCAGTATTTT | CASSFGGSSTDTQYF
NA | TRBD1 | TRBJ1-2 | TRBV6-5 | TGTGCCAGCAGCTTTACAGGGGCGTATGGCTACACCTTC | CASSFTGAYGYTF
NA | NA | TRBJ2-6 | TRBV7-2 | TGTGCCAGCAGCCCCTCCCCTGGGGCCAACGTCCTGACTTTC | CASSPSPGANVLTF
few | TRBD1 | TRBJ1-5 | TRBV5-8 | TGTGCCAGCAGCCCCGGACAGGGAGGTCAGCCCCAGCATTTT | CASSPGQGGQPQHF
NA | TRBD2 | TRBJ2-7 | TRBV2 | TGTGCCAGCAGTTATCGACTAGCGGCCTCCTACGAGCAGTACTTC | CASSYRLAASYEQYF
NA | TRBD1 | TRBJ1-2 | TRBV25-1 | TGTGCCAGCAGGACAGGGGTGGGCTACACCTTC | CASRTGVGYTF
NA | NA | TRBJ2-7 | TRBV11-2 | TGTGCCAGCACCACAGGGTACTACGAGCAGTACTTC | CASTTGYYEQYF
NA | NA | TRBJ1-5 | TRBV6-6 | TGTGCCAGCAGAAATACAGGGAATCAGCCCCAGCATTTT | CASRNTGNQPQHF
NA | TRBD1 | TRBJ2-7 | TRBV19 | TGTGCCAGTAGTATGCAGACAGGGATCCACGAGCAGTACTTC | CASSMQTGIHEQYF
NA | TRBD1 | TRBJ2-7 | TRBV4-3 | TGCGCCAGCAGCCAAGACAGGGGGTACGAGCAGTACTTC | CASSQDRGYEQYF
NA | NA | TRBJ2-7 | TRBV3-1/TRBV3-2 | TGTGCCAGCAGCCGCGAATGGGCCTCACAGGTCGAGCAGTACTTC | CASSREWASQVEQYF
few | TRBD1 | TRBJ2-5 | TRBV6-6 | TGTGCCAGCAGTCTCCCGTGGGGGACAGGGGGGGAAGAGACCCAGTACTTC | CASSLPWGTGGEETQYF
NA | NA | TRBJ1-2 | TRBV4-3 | TGCGCCAGCAGCCTCACCAGCCGGACAAACTATGGCTACACCTTC | CASSLTSRTNYGYTF
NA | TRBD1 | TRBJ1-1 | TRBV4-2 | TGTGCCAGCAGTAGTAGTAGGGGGCAGACTGAAGCTTTCTTT | CASSSSRGQTEAFF
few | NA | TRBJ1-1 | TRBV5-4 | TGTGCCAGCACAAACGCCGGACAGTACACTGAAGCTTTCTTT | CASTNAGQYTEAFF
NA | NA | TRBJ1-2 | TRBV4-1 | TGCGCCAGCAGCCAAGATCGCCGGGTCCGGGGCTACACCTTC | CASSQDRRVRGYTF
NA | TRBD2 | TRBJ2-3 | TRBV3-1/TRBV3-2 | TGTGCCAGCAGCCAAGGTGGCCTGGGGGGGGCAGATACGCAGTATTTT | CASSQGGLGGADTQYF
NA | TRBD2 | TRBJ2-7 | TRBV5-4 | TGTGCCAGCAGCTCGGGACTAGCGGGGGGCAAGTCCTACGAGCAGTACTTC | CASSSGLAGGKSYEQYF